Following are 20 T cell receptor beta chains from one sample sequenced in a study of blood T cell repertoires in COVID-19. The protocol was immunoSEQ multiplex PCR, while the TCRdb copy is restricted to in-frame clones and leaves out a portion. The sample carries a few hundred thousand clones, 70% to 90% recorded once. Sequenced sample: PBMCs or T cells enriched from blood (not recorded which). The source of these receptors is a woman in her twenties or thirties who had recovered from COVID-19.

The chain is built from TRBV2 and TRBJ1-1; D is ambiguous. Trimming stripped 10 bases from V and 0 bases from J, with 18 bases between. The CDR3 totals 15 residues. The germline V gene has CDR1 SNHLY and CDR2 FYNNEI. Here the CDR3 DNA reads TGTGCCATTTTGCCTTTTCAGGCGATGAACACTGAAGCTTTCTTT. This codes for CAILPFQAMNTEAFF. Combining the CDR3 with reference TRBV2 and TRBJ1-1 gives the whole variable domain EPEVTQTPSHQVTQMGQEVILRCVPISNHLYFYWYRQILGQKVEFLVSFYNNEISEKSEIFDDQFSVERPDGSNFTLKIRSTKLEDSAMYFCAILPFQAMNTEAFFGQGTRLTVV.

V gene TRBV19 combines with J gene TRBJ2-1, with TRBD2 matching over 12 bases. Germline lookup yields CDR1 LNHDA and CDR2 SQIVND (reference sequence). CDR3 size: 16 residues. V gave up 1 base and J gave up 8 bases; unmatched junction bases: 6. The CDR3 DNA reads TGTGCCAGTAGTATAGCGCCTAGCGGGGGGGCGCATGAGCAGTTCTTC. Translated: CASSIAPSGGAHEQFF. Full variable domain (rest looked up from reference TRBV19 and TRBJ2-1): DGGITQSPKYLFRKEGQNVTLSCEQNLNHDAMYWYRQDPGQGLRLIYYSQIVNDFQKGDIAEGYSVSREKKESFPLTVTSAQKNPTAFYLCASSIAPSGGAHEQFFGPGTRLTVL.

The chain carries TRBV19 and TRBJ2-7; 7 bases agree with TRBD1. V was pared by 4 bases and J by 0 bases, with 6 bases of the junction left unmatched. The CDR3 spans 15 residues. Germline CDR1 LNHDA, CDR2 SQIVND (reference sequence). In DNA, the CDR3 is TGTGCCAGTAGTAGCCAGACAGGGAGCTCCTACGAGCAGTACTTC. This gives the protein CASSSQTGSSYEQYF.

The V call is TRBV27, the J call TRBJ1-4; the match to TRBD1 covers 11 bases. From germline, CDR1 is MNHEY and CDR2 SMNVEV (reference sequence). This CDR3 contains 16 residues. V was pared by 4 bases and J by 6 bases, with 7 bases of the junction left unmatched. This CDR3 is CASSSGQGAMHEKLFF. The CDR3 coding sequence is TGTGCCAGCAGTTCCGGACAGGGGGCGATGCATGAAAAACTGTTTTTT. Together with reference TRBV27 and TRBJ1-4, the CDR3 gives the full variable domain: EAQVTQNPRYLITVTGKKLTVTCSQNMNHEYMSWYRQDPGLGLRQIYYSMNVEVTDKGDVPEGYKVSRKEKRNFPLILESPSPNQTSLYFCASSSGQGAMHEKLFFGSGTQLSVL.

In this sample, this clone turned up a few times. Other DNA sequences in the same sample also yield this CDR3. This rearrangement joins TRBV6-5 to TRBJ2-7, with D possibly TRBD2 on 5 matching bases. This CDR3 contains 13 residues. Germline V CDR1 and CDR2: MNHEY, SVGAGI. Trimming left V 5 bases short and J 0 bases short, with 8 bases between. The CDR3 region has the DNA TGTGCCAGCAGTCGGGGAGTCTCCTACGAGCAGTACTTC. Protein product: CASSRGVSYEQYF.

The chain links TRBV5-1 to TRBJ2-7; no firm D call. V was cut by 4 bases and J by 3 bases, with 17 bases left in between. The CDR3 is 15 residues long. Per the germline V gene, CDR1 is SGHRS and CDR2 is YFSETQ. Written as DNA, the CDR3 is TGCGCCAGCAGCCCACGTGGGCTGGTTCTCTACGAGCAGTACTTC. Its protein product is CASSPRGLVLYEQYF.

CDR3 DNA sequence: TGTGCCAGCAGGCGTACAGGGAACACTGAAGCTTTCTTT. It codes for CASRRTGNTEAFF. The chain uses TRBV28 and TRBJ1-1; a weak D match, TRBD1 (5 bases). Germline CDR1 is MDHEN and CDR2 is SYDVKM. This CDR3 contains 13 residues. Between the trimmed V and J ends, which lost 6 bases and 1 base, there was a span of 9 bases. Combining the CDR3 with reference TRBV28 and TRBJ1-1 gives the whole variable domain DVKVTQSSRYLVKRTGEKVFLECVQDMDHENMFWYRQDPGLGLRLIYFSYDVKMKEKGDIPEGYSVSREKKERFSLILESASTNQTSMYLCASRRTGNTEAFFGQGTRLTVV.

This chain connects TRBV7-9 to TRBJ2-7; a possible D gene is TRBD1 (6 bases). Trimming cost V 1 base and J 5 bases, with 12 bases left between them. The length of the CDR3 is 14 residues. CDR1 SEHNR and CDR2 FQNEAQ come from the germline V gene (reference sequence). Here the CDR3 reads CASSLVRGNHEQYF. The CDR3 region has the DNA TGTGCCAGCAGCTTAGTCAGGGGCAACCACGAGCAGTACTTC.

The chain joins TRBV6-2 or TRBV6-3 to TRBJ2-7, with D perhaps being TRBD1 or TRBD2 (5 bases each). Looked up from germline, CDR1 is MNHEY and CDR2 is SVGEGT. Trimming pared 6 bases from V and 8 bases from J, leaving 11 bases between. The CDR3 extends over 11 amino acids. Here the CDR3 DNA reads TGTGCCAGCAGCCCGGGGCCCAAGCAGTACTTC. Protein product: CASSPGPKQYF.

The rearrangement joins TRBV7-8 to TRBJ2-1; tentative D call: TRBD2 (6 bases). The V gene's germline CDR1 is SGHVS and CDR2 FQNEAQ. This CDR3 is built from 16 residues. Trimming took 5 bases from V and 1 from J, leaving 15 bases between them. CDR3 bases: TGTGCCAGCAGCCTAGGCGGGGCGGGGTCCTACAATGAGCAGTTCTTC. Translating gives CASSLGGAGSYNEQFF.

The chain carries TRBV29-1 and TRBJ1-2; 7 bases agree with TRBD1. CDR1 is SQVTM, CDR2 ANQGSEA, per germline. This CDR3 spans 14 amino acids. Trimming removed 5 bases from V and 4 bases from J; junction bases left unmatched: 10. CDR3 amino acids: CSVILTGTVYGYTF. The CDR3 coding sequence is TGCAGCGTTATTCTGACAGGGACGGTCTATGGCTACACCTTC.

This clone appeared a few times. The chain has TRBV2 and TRBJ1-5, with 8 nucleotides matching TRBD1. Germline V gives CDR1 SNHLY, CDR2 FYNNEI. The CDR3 runs 15 residues. The J segment lost 6 bases and the V segment lost 3 bases, leaving 7 bases of the junction unmatched. The CDR3 DNA sequence: TGTGCCAGCAGTGATGGGGCAGGGGGCCTTCAGCCCCAGCATTTT. Its protein product is CASSDGAGGLQPQHF.

The chain combines TRBV28 with TRBJ2-1; 10 bases align to TRBD2. V shed 2 bases, J shed 3 bases, and the junction held 4 bases outside the gene matches. This CDR3 has 16 amino acids. Germline loops: CDR1 MDHEN, CDR2 SYDVKM. CDR3 DNA sequence: TGTGCCAGCAGTTTAGGAGGGACTAGCGACTACAATGAGCAGTTCTTC. Its translation is CASSLGGTSDYNEQFF.

This clone was observed a few times. The CDR3 loop reads CAWISKSQIIYEQYF. DNA for the CDR3: TGTGCCTGGATTAGTAAGTCACAGATAATATACGAGCAGTACTTC. The rearrangement joins TRBV30 to TRBJ2-7; D is uncertain. CDR1 and CDR2 from the germline V gene are GTSNPN and SVGIG (reference sequence). With 4 bases removed from V and 4 bases from J, the gap between germline ends came to 20 bases. The CDR3 loop spans 15 amino acids.

The J gene is TRBJ2-7, the V gene TRBV4-1; D remains unclear. From germline, CDR1 is MGHRA and CDR2 YSYEKL. The CDR3 has 15 amino acids. V was shortened by 4 bases and J by 6 bases, with 19 bases between the two germline ends. This CDR3 is CASSRDDIKGREQYF. The CDR3 DNA follows: TGCGCCAGCAGCCGCGATGACATAAAAGGTCGCGAGCAGTACTTC.

This chain joins TRBV4-1 and TRBJ1-1; the D gene is possibly TRBD1 (5 bases). The germline V and J ends were trimmed by 0 bases and 11 bases, with 13 bases remaining between them. The CDR3 extends over 13 amino acids. Germline V lookup: CDR1 MGHRA, CDR2 YSYEKL. Written as DNA, the CDR3 is TGCGCCAGCAGCCAAGAGGTTGGGGCGGAGGCTTTCTTT. Translation: CASSQEVGAEAFF.

The chain couples TRBV7-9 to TRBJ1-4; D is uncertain. The ends were cut back, 5 bases at V and 6 bases at J, with 10 bases in the middle. Germline CDR1 is SEHNR and CDR2 is FQNEAQ (reference sequence). The CDR3 totals 13 residues. The CDR3, as DNA: TGTGCCAGCAGCCCACAAATCGATGAAAAACTGTTTTTT. Protein product: CASSPQIDEKLFF.

This chain joins TRBV24-1 and TRBJ2-7, with 7 bases lining up with TRBD2. The CDR3 consists of 13 residues. The germline CDR1 and CDR2 sequences are KGHDR and SFDVKD. V was clipped by 9 bases and J by 5 bases; unmatched bases: 9. CDR3 in amino acids: CATGGGGDHEQYF. The CDR3 region has the DNA TGTGCCACCGGCGGGGGAGGGGACCACGAGCAGTACTTC.

The V and J genes are TRBV28 and TRBJ1-5; 7 positions agree with TRBD1. V shed 5 bases and J 4 bases; nucleotides not matched to a gene: 2. CDR1 and CDR2 (germline): MDHEN, SYDVKM. The CDR3 spans 13 residues. For the CDR3, the DNA is TGTGCCAGCAGTCACAGGGGAAATCAGCCCCAGCATTTT. Amino acid sequence: CASSHRGNQPQHF.

A word on this clone: The sample contains more than one DNA sequence encoding this CDR3. V and J are TRBV5-1 and TRBJ1-5; no definite D call. V lost 0 bases, J lost 4 bases, and 8 bases lay in between. This CDR3 spans 14 amino acids. Germline V gives CDR1 SGHRS, CDR2 YFSETQ. The CDR3 region has the DNA TGCGCCAGCAGCTTGGGGGGAGGAAATCAGCCCCAGCATTTT. Protein product: CASSLGGGNQPQHF.